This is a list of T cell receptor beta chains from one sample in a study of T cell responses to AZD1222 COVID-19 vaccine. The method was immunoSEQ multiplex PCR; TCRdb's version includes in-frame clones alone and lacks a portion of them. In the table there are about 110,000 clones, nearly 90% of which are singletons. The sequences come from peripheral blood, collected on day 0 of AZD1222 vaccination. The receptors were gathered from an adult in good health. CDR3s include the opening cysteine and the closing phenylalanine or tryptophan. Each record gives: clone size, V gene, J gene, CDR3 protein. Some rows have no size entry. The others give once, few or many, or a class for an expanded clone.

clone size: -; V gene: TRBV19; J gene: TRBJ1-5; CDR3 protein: CASSIFTGGRNQPQHF
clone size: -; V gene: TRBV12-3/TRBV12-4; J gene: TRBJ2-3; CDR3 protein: CASSLRGHSQYF
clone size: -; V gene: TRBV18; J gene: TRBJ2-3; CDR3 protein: CASFTGTSATDTQYF
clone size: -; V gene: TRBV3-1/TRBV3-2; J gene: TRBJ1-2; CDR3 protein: CASSEQGLYGYTF
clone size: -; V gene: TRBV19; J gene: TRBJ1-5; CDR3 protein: CASSILETGGRQPQHF
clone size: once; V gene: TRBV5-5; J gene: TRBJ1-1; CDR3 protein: CASSLEPGGAGTEAFF
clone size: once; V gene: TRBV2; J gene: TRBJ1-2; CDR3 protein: CASHAGANYGYTF
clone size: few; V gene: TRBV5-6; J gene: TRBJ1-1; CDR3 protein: CASSIGTEAFF
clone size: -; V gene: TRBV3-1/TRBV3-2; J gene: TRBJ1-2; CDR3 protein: CASSLPGGGFGYTF
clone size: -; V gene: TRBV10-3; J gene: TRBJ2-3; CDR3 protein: CAISDGAGEYTDTQYF
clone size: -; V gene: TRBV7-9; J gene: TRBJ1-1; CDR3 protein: CASSLIGANPRDTEAFF
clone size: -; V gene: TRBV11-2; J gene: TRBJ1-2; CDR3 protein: CASSLRPPGSTNYGYTF
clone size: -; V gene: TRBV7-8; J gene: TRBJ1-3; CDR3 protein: CASSLRRTGLSGNTIYF
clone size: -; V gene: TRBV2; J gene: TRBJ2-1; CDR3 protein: CASSAPGGTYNEQFF
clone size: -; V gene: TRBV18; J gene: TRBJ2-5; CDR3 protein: CASSPPRAGLQETQYF
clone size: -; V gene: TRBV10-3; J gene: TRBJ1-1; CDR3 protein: CAISGTGATNTEAFF
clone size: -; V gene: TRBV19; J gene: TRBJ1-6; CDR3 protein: CASSIDRGQGINSPLHF
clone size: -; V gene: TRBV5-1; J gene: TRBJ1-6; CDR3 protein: CASSGDRGPNSPLHF
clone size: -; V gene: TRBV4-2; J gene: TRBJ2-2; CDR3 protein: CASSQDPGVRAGELFF
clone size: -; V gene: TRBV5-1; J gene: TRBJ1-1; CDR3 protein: CASSPRGRENTEAFF
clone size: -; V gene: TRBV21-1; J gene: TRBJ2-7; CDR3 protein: CASTVGHFTYEQYF
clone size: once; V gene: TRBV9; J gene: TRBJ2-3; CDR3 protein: CASSVARASVSTDTQYF
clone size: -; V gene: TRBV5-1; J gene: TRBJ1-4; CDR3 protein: CASSTDATNEKLFF
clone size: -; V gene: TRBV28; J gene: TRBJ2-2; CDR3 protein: CASSSAGDNTGELFF
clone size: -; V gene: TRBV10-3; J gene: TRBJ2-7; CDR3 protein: CAIRPGTGPVEQYF
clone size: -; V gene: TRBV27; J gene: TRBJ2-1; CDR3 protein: CASRLSGRGEQFF
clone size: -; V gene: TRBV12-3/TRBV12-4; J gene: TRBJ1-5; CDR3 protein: CASSVIGNQPQHF